This TCR beta chain was captured by sequencing in a study of shared clonotypes between healthy human individuals. General study results and limits: Generally, naive subsets (rather than memory subsets) showed larger estimated richness.

Profiled with immunoSEQ multiplex PCR; TCRdb holds only in-frame clones, not every one. This table holds 2,500,000 or so clones, approximately 93% found once. This clone appeared a single time. Its matching antigen is unknown. The germline V gene encodes CDR1 SGHRS and CDR2 YFSETQ. The CDR3 runs 13 residues. Trimming took 1 base from V and 3 from J, leaving 8 bases between them. Participating donors were healthy, HIV-negative adults free of recent acute infections or vaccinations. The donors were all Caucasian adults (living in Nashville, Tennessee). In the CD4+ fraction, cells were divided into CD45RA+ naive and CD45RA-negative memory subsets.

The chain uses TRBV5-1 and TRBJ2-7, with D unresolved. The TCR originated in a young man in good health. Some clones in this sample may be carry-over from other donors' samples. The specimen was naive CD4+ T cells from PBMCs. Subset defined: CD45RA+ positively selected. CDR3 loop: CASSLSTNYEQYF. As DNA, the CDR3 is TGCGCCAGCAGCTTGAGCACAAACTACGAGCAGTACTTC.